One sample yielded the 6 T cell receptor beta chains listed below, sequenced in a study of blood T cell repertoires in COVID-19. Clones were sequenced by immunoSEQ multiplex PCR, and TCRdb holds only the in-frame ones, with some missing. Here the sample spans 380,000 or so clones, roughly 90% being singletons. The sequenced material came from PBMCs or T cells enriched from blood (not recorded which). The receptors derive from a woman in her 30s with acute COVID-19.

This rearrangement joins TRBV10-2 to TRBJ1-5; 9 bases fit TRBD1. CDR1 is WSHSY, CDR2 SAAADI, per germline. V lost 4 bases and J lost 2; bases outside the gene matches: 3. The CDR3 loop spans 15 amino acids. The CDR3 DNA is TGCGCCAGCAGTGGGACAGGGGCGGGCAATCAGCCCCAGCATTTT. Its translation: CASSGTGAGNQPQHF.

The chain links TRBV28 to TRBJ2-7, with 7 bases identical to TRBD1. Trimming at V came to 6 bases and at J to 6 bases, leaving 8 bases not matched to a gene. Germline-derived CDR1 and CDR2 are MDHEN and SYDVKM. The CDR3 length is 13 residues. CDR3 DNA: TGTGCCAGCAGCATTAGACAGGGCGCCGAGCAGTACTTC. Amino acids: CASSIRQGAEQYF.

The chain combines TRBV24-1 with TRBJ2-7, with TRBD1 matching 9 bases. The germline V gene encodes CDR1 KGHDR and CDR2 SFDVKD. With 5 bases clipped from V and 3 bases from J, the junction kept 4 bases outside the gene matches. This CDR3 is built from 14 residues. The CDR3 protein is CATSGGQGIYEQYF. In DNA form, the CDR3 reads TGTGCCACCAGTGGGGGACAGGGAATCTACGAGCAGTACTTC.

This rearrangement joins TRBV5-1 to TRBJ1-1; D gene unclear. Germline V CDR1 and CDR2: SGHRS, YFSETQ. This CDR3 has 13 residues. Between the trimmed V and J ends, which lost 1 base and 1 base, there was a span of 5 bases. The CDR3 DNA reads as TGCGCCAGCAGCTTGTTAGAGAACACTGAAGCTTTCTTT. Encoded protein: CASSLLENTEAFF. The entire variable domain, with the rest obtained from reference TRBV5-1 and TRBJ1-1, is as follows: KAGVTQTPRYLIKTRGQQVTLSCSPISGHRSVSWYQQTPGQGLQFLFEYFSETQRNKGNFPGRFSGRQFSNSRSEMNVSTLELGDSALYLCASSLLENTEAFFGQGTRLTVV.

This sequence joins TRBV4-1 and TRBJ1-6, with TRBD1 as a possible D gene (5 bases). This CDR3 spans 15 amino acids. Trimming cost V 0 bases and J 6 bases, with 9 bases left between them. CDR1 is MGHRA and CDR2 is YSYEKL in the germline V gene. The chain's CDR3 is CASSQEGLINSPLHF. The CDR3, as DNA: TGCGCCAGCAGCCAAGAGGGACTGATTAATTCACCCCTCCACTTT.

The rearrangement links TRBV10-1 to TRBJ1-1; D possibly corresponds to TRBD1 (5 bases). This CDR3 comprises 13 residues. CDR1 is WNHNN, CDR2 SYGVQD, per germline (reference sequence). The germline V and J ends were trimmed by 5 bases and 8 bases, with 15 bases remaining between them. CDR3: CASSSGSPAEAFF. The DNA of the CDR3 is TGCGCCAGCAGTTCAGGGTCCCCAGCCGAAGCTTTCTTT.